This entry describes one TCR beta chain. Its antigen is not known. Healthy donors had no documented immune events, such as infections, while sampled. These data come from a study of identifying expanded T cells in peripheral blood. The table came from immunoSEQ multiplex PCR; TCRdb's copy has only in-frame clones and leaves some out. There are 80,000 to 90,000 clones in the sample; around nine tenths occur only once, and around 2.7% lies in the top ten. Overall study findings and caveats: Clone count variance between approximately two-week samples rose with total template count. Technical replicates showed around 1.2 changed clones; two weeks around 15; four weeks 19.

The sequenced sample was blood. The TCR comes from a person aged 18-70 years in good health.

The CDR3 sequence: CASSRTDTEAFF. CDR3 bases: TGTGCCAGCAGCCGAACTGACACTGAAGCTTTCTTT. V is TRBV5-6 and J is TRBJ1-1; D unresolved. Germline CDR1 and CDR2: SGHDT and YYEEEE. The CDR3 has 12 amino acids. V was trimmed by 4 bases and J by 3 bases, leaving 7 bases between them.